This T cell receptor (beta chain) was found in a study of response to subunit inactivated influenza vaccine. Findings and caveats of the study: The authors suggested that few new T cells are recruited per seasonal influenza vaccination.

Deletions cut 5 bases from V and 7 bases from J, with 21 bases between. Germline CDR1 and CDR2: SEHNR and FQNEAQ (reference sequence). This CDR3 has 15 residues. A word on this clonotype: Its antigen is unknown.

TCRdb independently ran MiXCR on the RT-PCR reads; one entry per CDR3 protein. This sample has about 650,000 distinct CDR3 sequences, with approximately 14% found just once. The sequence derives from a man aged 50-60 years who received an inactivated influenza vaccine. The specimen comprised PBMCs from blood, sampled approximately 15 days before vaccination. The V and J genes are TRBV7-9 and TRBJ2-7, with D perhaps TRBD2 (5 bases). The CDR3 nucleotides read TGTGCCAGCAGCGAACGGGGTACCCCGGTTTGGGAGCAGTACTTC. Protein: CASSERGTPVWEQYF.